This T cell receptor (beta chain) was observed in a study of blood T cell repertoires in COVID-19. Study at large: Acute and convalescent COVID-19 specimens originated in the United States, Italy and Spain. The cDNA or gDNA used as material had been derived from T cells, B-cell-depleted T cells, or PBMCs.

Enrolment of Seattle patients took place during active infection, and they were followed longitudinally. The CDR3 consists of 15 residues. Germline CDR1 SGHTS, CDR2 YDEGEE. V lost 4 bases and J 4 bases, leaving 15 bases between the germline ends. The authors' processing: By means of reference gene primer amplification, nucleated cell counts were estimated. Clones were read by immunoSEQ multiplex PCR, and TCRdb kept only the in-frame ones, dropping some. That table gives V, J and clone size, and the DNA gave D and trimming. Of about 52,000 clones listed, 81% are singletons. The TCR was taken from a woman aged 80 or over with COVID-19, enrolled during active disease. Sample: peripheral blood. This chain connects TRBV5-8 to TRBJ2-1; TRBD2 might be the D (6 bases). The CDR3 DNA reads TGTGCCAGCAGCCCTAGGACTGGGGGGTACAATGAGCAGTTCTTC. This sequence encodes CASSPRTGGYNEQFF.